This T cell receptor beta chain emerged from a study of CD8 T cells in ankylosing spondylitis. Quantitative 5'-RACE with molecular barcodes generated TCR beta libraries. TCRdb fed the 5' RACE reads into MiXCR, producing one record per CDR3 protein. The sample yields approximately 300,000 distinct CDR3 sequences, 6.5% to 10% seen once. About this clonotype itself: What it binds is unknown.

The CDR3 loop spans 13 amino acids. Per germline, CDR1 SQVTM and CDR2 ANQGSEA. J lost 4 bases, V lost 6 bases, and 0 bases had no gene match. Broader study findings: The disease-linked clones had a CD8+ phenotype and low blood frequencies. Ankylosing spondylitis blood seemed to carry a telltale TCR beta motif made of several highly homologous variants. In ankylosing spondylitis patients, matched synovial fluid reportedly showed significant enrichment of disease-linked clones.

This chain uses TRBV29-1 with TRBJ2-1; 13 bases line up with TRBD2. The receptor was derived from a male donor with ankylosing spondylitis. Sequencing used blood, either unsorted or a sorted T cell fraction (not recorded which). The CDR3 sequence: CSVTSGRYNEQFF. DNA of the CDR3: TGCAGCGTGACTAGCGGGAGGTACAATGAGCAGTTCTTC.